These 6 T cell receptor beta chains came from one sample sequenced in a study of blood T cell repertoires in COVID-19. This table comes from immunoSEQ multiplex PCR, and its TCRdb copy is limited to in-frame clones, with some not included. The sample yields about 280,000 clones, about 90% seen once. Sequenced material: peripheral blood. These receptors originate from a woman aged 45-59 years who had recovered from COVID-19.

CDR3 in amino acids: CASSLASGSFIGEEQFF. The CDR3 coding sequence is TGTGCCAGCAGCTTGGCCTCAGGGTCTTTCATCGGAGAAGAGCAGTTCTTC. The J gene is TRBJ2-1, the V gene TRBV5-6; perhaps TRBD1 as D (5 bases). The CDR3 length is 17 residues. Trimming stripped 0 bases from V and 10 bases from J, with 23 bases between. Germline CDR1 SGHDT, CDR2 YYEEEE.

This chain uses TRBV7-2 with TRBJ2-1, with TRBD2 identical over 9 bases. In germline, CDR1 is SGHTA, CDR2 FQGNSA. V lost 2 bases, J lost 6 bases, and 5 bases stayed unmatched. CDR3 length: 15 residues. In nucleotides, the CDR3 is TGTGCCAGCAGCTTACAGCGGGGGGAGGGCAATGAGCAGTTCTTC. This translates into CASSLQRGEGNEQFF.

The genes are TRBV7-2 and TRBJ1-6; 7 bases match TRBD1. Germline loops: CDR1 SGHTA, CDR2 FQGNSA. Unmatched junction bases numbered 8, after V lost 1 base and J lost 5 bases. The CDR3 sequence is 17 residues long. The CDR3 DNA reads as TGTGCCAGCAGCTTAGTAGGTGCAGGGGGTAATAATTCACCCCTCCACTTT. The encoded protein is CASSLVGAGGNNSPLHF.

CDR3 sequence: CASSQGLGGRETQYF. The CDR3 region has the DNA TGCGCCAGCAGCCAAGGGTTGGGGGGGCGAGAGACCCAGTACTTC. This chain connects TRBV4-3 to TRBJ2-5; a possible D gene is TRBD2 (7 bases). CDR1 is LGHNA, CDR2 YSLEER, per germline. The CDR3 runs to 15 residues. Trimming took off 1 base at V and 4 bases at J, with 13 bases between the two ends.

This rearrangement joins TRBV2 to TRBJ2-1; D is undetermined. From germline, CDR1 is SNHLY and CDR2 FYNNEI. V was cut by 8 bases and J by 6 bases, with 14 bases left in between. The CDR3 sequence is 13 residues long. Here the CDR3 reads CASADSSLNEQFF. The CDR3 DNA is TGTGCCAGCGCAGATTCCTCGCTCAATGAGCAGTTCTTC.

The chain uses TRBV6-2 or TRBV6-3 and TRBJ2-3, with 13 bases identical to TRBD2. Germline CDR1 is MNHEY and CDR2 is SVGEGT. V lost 5 bases to trimming and J lost 2 bases; unmatched junction nucleotides: 4. CDR3 length: 16 amino acids. CDR3 bases: TGTGCCAGCAGTCGACTAGCGGGGGGATACACAGATACGCAGTATTTT. Residues: CASSRLAGGYTDTQYF.